Reported below is one T cell receptor beta chain. Antigen: not known. It was CD45RO-negative cells, positively selected for CCR7, that made up naive CD8 cells, with terminally differentiated effector memory CD45RA+ cells excluded. This sample was included in a study of shared clonotypes between healthy human individuals. Overall study findings and caveats: Larger estimated richness was generally recorded for naive subsets relative to memory subsets. Although depth was large, rarefaction showed that sequencing of the sorted subsets was incomplete.

In the original analysis: ImmunoSEQ gave junction-only sequences without quality scores, so filtering differed. Profiling relied on immunoSEQ multiplex PCR, and the TCRdb table lists in-frame clones only, not all of them. V and J calls and clone size are those listed in that table; D and trimming were worked out from the DNA. The profile covers around 2,000,000 clones, with about 95% appearing a single time and approximately 1.2% taken by the ten largest. This receptor was taken from a young man in good health. Sequenced sample: naive CD8+ T cells sorted from blood.

The CDR3 region has the DNA TGTGCCAGTAGTATTGGGGCCGCTGGCTACACCTTC. This sequence encodes CASSIGAAGYTF. This chain joins TRBV19 and TRBJ1-2; D may be TRBD1 (5 bases). CDR3 length: 12 residues. Germline V gene sequence: CDR1 LNHDA, CDR2 SQIVND (reference sequence). Trimming removed 3 bases from V and 7 bases from J, with 9 bases in between.